This T cell receptor (beta chain) was obtained from a study of T-cell reconstitution after alpha-beta-depleted transplantation in children listed by TCRdb under 2016. Notes on the research overall: T-cell immune reconstitution after TCRalphabeta/CD19-depleted allogeneic hematopoietic cell transplantation in children was quantitatively tracked in the study by means of TCR repertoire profiling. General findings and caveats noted by the study authors: The apparently early alphabetaT-cell count recovery about two months after transplant was reportedly dependent on only several hundred rapidly expanded clones derived from non-depleted graft cells. Over the following months the frequencies of hyperexpanded clones went down, and after one year T-cell counts and TCRbeta diversity were mostly credited to newly produced T cells. In some patients, the high TCRbeta diversity seen at day 60 was put down to recipient T cells and intrathymic progenitors that had survived conditioning.

The treatment or condition tag for this specimen amounts to: allogeneic hematopoietic cell transplantation with graft depleted of TCRalphabeta T cells and CD19 B cells. The children who served as transplant recipients had been given grafts of TCRalphabeta/CD19-depleted allogeneic hematopoietic cells. Germline trimming: 3 bases from V, 2 bases from J; junction bases outside gene matches: 17. For CDR1 and CDR2, the germline V gene lists MGHRA and YSYEKL. Including the terminal cysteine and phenylalanine, the CDR3 comprises 21 residues. Only the CDR3 DNA is retained, 63 bases long and in frame from the first base. Libraries came from PCR. TCRdb lists the instrument as Illumina HiSeq 2500. Molecular barcoding was employed in the preparation of TCR libraries, with unique molecular identifiers being used to normalize TCRbeta repertoire quantification. The public reads were run again by TCRdb, first through fastp at Q25 and then through MiXCR, and only productive beta chains were kept. Merged by CDR3 protein, the rows form single entries marked with the most common genes and DNA. Recorded for this sample are hundreds of thousands of distinct CDR3 sequences; 16% of them occurred a single time. Roughly 5% of the sample is held by the ten biggest clonotypes.

With respect to this clonotype: The antigen it recognizes is unknown. Qualities for individual bases were not recorded, and no much larger clone is one base off.

The chain is made from TRBV4-1 and TRBJ2-6, with 9 bases aligning to TRBD2. The sequenced sample was PBMCs, mostly from graft donor cells, obtained 360 days after TCRalphabeta/CD19-depleted stem cell transplant. The sequence was collected from a male patient younger than 18 who had a stem cell transplant for acute lymphoblastic leukemia, so the T cells may come from the graft donor. The CDR3 in this case is CASSHPFLRAGGVPGANVLTF. The bases are TGCGCCAGCAGCCACCCTTTTCTCAGGGCGGGAGGGGTCCCTGGGGCCAACGTCCTGACTTTC.